This TCR beta chain was sequenced during a study of glioma-infiltrating T cells listed by TCRdb under 2016. Notes on the research overall: TCR alpha- and beta-chain repertoires were sequenced from glioma tissue, non-neoplastic brain tissue and matched peripheral blood mononuclear cells. To measure how far tissue and blood T-cell populations diverged, each tissue-infiltrating repertoire was compared against the peripheral blood repertoire of the same patient. The paired cohort was made up of three low-grade glioma patients, about 8 primary glioblastoma patients and three non-glioma patients who contributed non-neoplastic brain tissue.

V lost 5 bases and J lost 5 bases, and the count of bases not matched to a germline gene is 8. The cysteine opens and the phenylalanine closes a CDR3 of 15 amino acids. The sequence is cut down to CDR3 DNA, 45 bases in frame from base 1. Taken from the germline V gene (reference sequence), the CDR1 and CDR2 loops are MNHEY and SMNVEV. TCR alpha and beta CDR3 regions were amplified with the iRepertoire nested amplicon-rescue multiplex PCR (arm-PCR) platform from RNA. For one-step reverse transcription and amplification, roughly 100-450 ng of tissue mRNA or PBMC total RNA was used as input. After bead purification, a secondary multiplex PCR added Illumina adapters, and libraries were gel-purified between 200 and 400 bp. Internal 6-nucleotide barcodes were carried by the libraries and were used for demultiplexing. Sequencing of the libraries was done on an Illumina MiSeq using 2x220 or 2x250 nucleotide paired-end reads. The authors' analysis ran thus. Paired reads were merged with FLASH 1.2.11 and aligned to the GRCh37 human genome with BWA-MEM before extracting TRA and TRB reads. For V and J assignment, an IMGT-derived reference of cassette sequences and CDR3 motifs that included pseudogenes was used. Three-frame translation of reads was performed, and productive CDR3s were defined as those with a C...FGXG motif and no stop codons. A clonotype was defined as a unique combination of a V-J cassette pair and a CDR3 amino acid sequence. Reads were filtered by Hamming distance, with the threshold set by the sequence error rate of each sample in mapped regions. The public reads were reprocessed in TCRdb via fastp at Q25 and MiXCR, keeping in-frame beta chains. All rows with the same CDR3 protein become a single entry with the most common DNA and genes. The V and J calls and clone size are TCRdb's, not the authors'. The sample table contains about 1,600 distinct CDR3 sequences; only one count was recorded for around 80% of them. Together, the top ten hold roughly 61% of the sample.

Results and caveats for the whole study, not just this receptor: Only a very small number of CDR3 sequences turned up in both tissue and blood, a result put down to high CDR3 diversity combined with limited sampling. VJ-independent divergence between tissue and blood was below expectation in non-neoplastic patients but above expectation in all gliomas, especially low-grade gliomas. Small numbers underpinned the group comparisons: 7 to 9 glioblastoma patients, three low-grade glioma patients and three non-neoplastic patients.

This clonotype was recorded a few times. Its recognized antigen is unknown. No quality values exist for individual bases; no much larger clone is one base distant. Sequences were obtained from glioma tissue, nonneoplastic brain tissue, or PBMCs (not recorded which). This chain joins TRBV27 to TRBJ1-5; TRBD1 matches 8 bases in the middle. This clonotype was obtained from a human donor with low-grade glioma or glioblastoma, undergoing nonglioma brain surgery, or in good health (not recorded which). Some clones in this sample may be carry-over from other donors' samples. The nucleotides read TGTGCCAGCAGTACAGCGGACAGGGTTGATCAGCCCCAGCATTTT. It codes for CASSTADRVDQPQHF.